These 17 T cell receptor beta chains share one sample of origin, sequenced in a study of breast tumors, draining lymph nodes, adjacent tissues. MiXCR, run by TCRdb on the multiplex PCR reads, gives a single entry per CDR3 protein. The sample carries 70,000 or so distinct CDR3 sequences, over 40% recorded once. Sequenced sample: breast tumor tissue. Source of these receptors: a female donor with breast cancer. Some clones in this sample may be carry-over from other donors' samples.

In nucleotides, the CDR3 is TGTGCCAGCCGGACTAGCGGGACCGAGCAGTACTTC. Residues: CASRTSGTEQYF. The chain has TRBV7-9 and TRBJ2-7, with 12 bases that match TRBD2. Germline CDR1 SEHNR, CDR2 FQNEAQ (reference sequence). Losses at the gene ends were 8 bases for V and 6 bases for J; bases not matched to a gene: 2. The CDR3 has 12 residues.

Note on this clonotype: A read error may be the cause here, since a much bigger clone is one base away. The J gene is TRBJ2-7, the V gene TRBV6-1; no firm D call. CDR3 length: 14 residues. The V gene's germline CDR1 is MNHNS and CDR2 SASEGT. V shed 4 bases and J shed 0 bases, with 10 bases lying between them. The CDR3 loop is CASSALRDSYEQYF. CDR3 DNA: TGTGCCAGCAGTGCACTGCGAGACTCCTACGAGCAGTACTTC.

The chain uses TRBV20-1 and TRBJ2-5; D not resolved. V dropped 3 bases and J dropped 1 base, with 6 bases sitting between them. The CDR3 sequence is 12 residues long. Germline loops: CDR1 DFQATT, CDR2 SNEGSKA (reference sequence). The chain's CDR3 is CSARGAQETQYF. As DNA, the CDR3 is TGCAGTGCTAGGGGTGCCCAAGAGACCCAGTACTTC.

The genes are TRBV5-1 and TRBJ2-7; D gene ambiguous. Trimming took off 1 base at V and 6 bases at J, with 8 bases between the two ends. The CDR3 spans 12 residues. In germline, CDR1 is SGHRS, CDR2 YFSETQ. The CDR3 reads CASSLTLGEQYF. For the CDR3, the DNA is TGCGCCAGCAGCTTGACTTTGGGCGAGCAGTACTTC.

Worth noting for this clonotype: Its ends do not fully match the called genes, so a read error is possible. This rearrangement joins TRBV19 to TRBJ2-7; 9 nucleotides align to TRBD1. Germline V lookup: CDR1 LNHDA, CDR2 SQIVND (reference sequence). There are 16 residues in the CDR3. DNA of the CDR3: TGTGCTAGTAGAGGCCGCGGGACAGGGCTTACCTACGAGCAGTACTTC. Translated: CASRGRGTGLTYEQYF. The whole variable domain, remainder taken from reference TRBV19 and TRBJ2-7, is DGGITQSPKYLFRKEGQNVTLSCEQNLNHDAMYWYRQDPGQGLRLIYYSQIVNDFQKGDIAEGYSVSREKKESFPLTVTSAQKNPTAFYLCASRGRGTGLTYEQYFGPGTRLTVT.

This clonotype has a count of ten or more. The genes are TRBV10-3 and TRBJ2-6; D unclear. This CDR3 spans 16 amino acids. Germline CDR1 is ENHRY and CDR2 is SYGVKD. The V and J ends lost 0 bases and 0 bases respectively, with 6 bases between them. The CDR3 spells CAISESISSGANVLTF. CDR3 nucleotide sequence: TGTGCCATCAGTGAGTCGATCAGCTCTGGGGCCAACGTCCTGACTTTC.

The chain combines TRBV19 with TRBJ1-2; maybe TRBD1 (6 bases). Germline lookup yields CDR1 LNHDA and CDR2 SQIVND (reference sequence). Trimming took off 5 bases at V and 3 bases at J, with 13 bases between the two ends. The CDR3 is 14 residues long. The CDR3 protein is CASSFVTGDYGYTF. The CDR3 nucleotides read TGTGCCAGTAGTTTTGTGACAGGAGACTATGGCTACACCTTC.

The V and J genes are TRBV6-2 or TRBV6-3 and TRBJ2-5; D is ambiguous. The V end lost 2 bases, the J end lost 9 bases, and 19 bases lay between the germline ends. The germline V gene has CDR1 MNHEY and CDR2 SVGEGT. The CDR3 length is 15 residues. CDR3 residues: CASSYNRYEQWAQYF. CDR3 nucleotide sequence: TGTGCCAGCAGTTACAACCGCTACGAGCAGTGGGCCCAGTACTTC.

This clonotype was counted only a few times. The V gene is TRBV27, the J gene TRBJ2-5; D gene ambiguous. The CDR3 consists of 14 residues. Germline V CDR1 and CDR2: MNHEY, SMNVEV (reference sequence). V lost 0 bases, J lost 4 bases, and 9 bases lay in between. The CDR3 DNA sequence: TGTGCCAGCAGTTTATCGGGCGCGGTAGAGACCCAGTACTTC. Protein: CASSLSGAVETQYF.

This clonotype was counted ten times or more. CDR3 protein: CSLPGDTLQETQYF. CDR3 DNA sequence: TGCTCACTCCCGGGGGACACACTCCAAGAGACCCAGTACTTC. The chain uses TRBV20-1 and TRBJ2-5; possibly TRBD1 or TRBD2 for D (6 bases each). This CDR3 contains 14 residues. Per germline, CDR1 DFQATT and CDR2 SNEGSKA (reference sequence).

This clonotype was counted many times. The V and J genes are TRBV3-1 and TRBJ1-2, with 7 bases aligning to TRBD1. V lost 0 bases, J lost 6 bases, and 10 bases stayed unmatched. CDR1 is LGHDT and CDR2 is YNNKEL in the germline V gene (reference sequence). CDR3 length: 16 residues. This chain's CDR3 is CASSQDRGRGMDGYTF. As DNA, the CDR3 is TGTGCCAGCAGCCAAGATAGGGGGCGAGGGATGGATGGCTACACCTTC. Combining the CDR3 with reference TRBV3-1 and TRBJ1-2 gives the whole variable domain DTAVSQTPKYLVTQMGNDKSIKCEQNLGHDTMYWYKQDSKKFLKIMFSYNNKELIINETVPNRFSPKSPDKAHLNLHINSLELGDSAVYFCASSQDRGRGMDGYTFGSGTRLTVV.

A remark on this clonotype: The conserved phenylalanine or tryptophan normally closing the CDR3 is absent here, so this likely arose from a read error. The DNA is omitted, as the CDR3 cannot be located on it reliably, and the CDR3 follows TCRdb's listing. J is TRBJ1-2 and V is TRBV7-9. Germline lookup yields CDR1 SEHNR and CDR2 FQNEAQ (reference sequence). The CDR3 length is 10 residues, termini included. The CDR3 here is CASSLTSGGA.

There are many counts of this clonotype. The gene calls are TRBV15 and TRBJ2-3; D not resolved. From germline, CDR1 is LNHNV and CDR2 YYDKDF (reference sequence). V gave up 5 bases and J gave up 0 bases, with 6 bases separating them. The CDR3 runs to 13 residues. The CDR3 DNA reads TGTGCCACCAGCCCGGATAGCACAGATACGCAGTATTTT. It yields the protein CATSPDSTDTQYF.

At least ten counts were recorded for this clonotype. This sequence joins TRBV10-3 and TRBJ2-3; a possible D gene is TRBD2 (7 bases). This CDR3 is 17 amino acids long. Germline CDR1 and CDR2: ENHRY and SYGVKD. V was cut by 0 bases and J by 4 bases, with 17 bases left in between. The CDR3 nucleotides are TGTGCCATCAGTGAGTCGGTGGGGGGGCACGGAGCAGATACGCAGTATTTT. This codes for CAISESVGGHGADTQYF.

V and J are TRBV7-2 and TRBJ2-5; tentative D call: TRBD2 (7 bases). The germline V and J ends were trimmed by 3 bases and 1 base, with 9 bases remaining between them. CDR1 and CDR2 from the germline V gene are SGHTA and FQGNSA. The CDR3 contains 14 residues. The CDR3 here is CASSFAGAQETQYF. In DNA form, the CDR3 reads TGTGCCAGCAGCTTCGCGGGGGCCCAAGAGACCCAGTACTTC.

This clonotype has ten or more counts. This chain connects TRBV11-2 to TRBJ1-6; D gene ambiguous. There are 13 residues in the CDR3. The germline V gene has CDR1 SGHAT and CDR2 FQNNGV. The V end lost 5 bases, the J end lost 7 bases, and 9 bases lay between the germline ends. CDR3 sequence (DNA): TGTGCCAGCAGCACGGGCCTGAATTCACCCCTCCACTTT. Amino acids: CASSTGLNSPLHF. Full variable domain (outside the CDR3, taken from reference TRBV11-2 and TRBJ1-6): EAGVAQSPRYKIIEKRQSVAFWCNPISGHATLYWYQQILGQGPKLLIQFQNNGVVDDSQLPKDRFSAERLKGVDSTLKIQPAKLEDSAVYLCASSTGLNSPLHFGNGTRLTVT.

The V gene is TRBV9, the J gene TRBJ2-3; perhaps TRBD2 as D (5 bases). V was clipped by 1 base and J by 0 bases, with 24 bases between them. The germline gives CDR1 SGDLS, CDR2 YYNGEE. This CDR3 comprises 20 residues. The CDR3 DNA follows: TGTGCCAGCAGCGTATCTGGTAGGTCGTACGGACTCCCGAGCACAGATACGCAGTATTTT. Translation: CASSVSGRSYGLPSTDTQYF.